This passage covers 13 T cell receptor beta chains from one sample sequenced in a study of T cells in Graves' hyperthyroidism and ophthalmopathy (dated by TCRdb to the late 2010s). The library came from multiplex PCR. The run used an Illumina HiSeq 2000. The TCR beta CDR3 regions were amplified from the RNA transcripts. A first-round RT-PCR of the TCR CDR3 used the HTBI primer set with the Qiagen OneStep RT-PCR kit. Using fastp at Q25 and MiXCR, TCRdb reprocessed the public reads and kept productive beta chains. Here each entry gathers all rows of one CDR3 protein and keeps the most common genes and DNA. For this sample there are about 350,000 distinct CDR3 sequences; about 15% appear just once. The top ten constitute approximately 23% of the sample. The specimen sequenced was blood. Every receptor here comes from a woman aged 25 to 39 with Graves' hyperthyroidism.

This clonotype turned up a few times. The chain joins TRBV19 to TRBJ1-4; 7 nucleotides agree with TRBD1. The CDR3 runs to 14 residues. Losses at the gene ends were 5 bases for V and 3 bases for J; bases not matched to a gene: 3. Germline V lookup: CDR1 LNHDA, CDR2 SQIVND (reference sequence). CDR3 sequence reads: CASSHRGSNEKLFF. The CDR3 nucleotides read TGTGCCAGTAGTCACAGGGGTTCTAATGAAAAACTGTTTTTT.

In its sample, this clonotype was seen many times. The DNA for the CDR3 is TGCAGTGGCAGGGCACAGGGAGTTGGGCCCCAGCATTTT. Its protein product is CSGRAQGVGPQHF. This chain connects TRBV20-1 to TRBJ1-5, with D possibly matching TRBD1 (6 bases). Trimming left V 7 bases short and J 9 bases short, with 19 bases between. This CDR3 is built from 13 residues. Germline CDR1 is DFQATT and CDR2 is SNEGSKA (reference sequence).

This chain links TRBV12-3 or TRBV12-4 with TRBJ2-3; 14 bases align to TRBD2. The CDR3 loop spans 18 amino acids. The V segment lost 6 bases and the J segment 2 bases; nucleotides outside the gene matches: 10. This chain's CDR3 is CASSGGLAGVEVTDTQYF. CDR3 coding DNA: TGTGCCAGCAGCGGGGGACTAGCGGGAGTTGAAGTCACAGATACGCAGTATTTT.

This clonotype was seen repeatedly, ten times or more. Here the CDR3 DNA reads TGTGCCTGGAGTGCTGGCTTCGAGCAGTACTTC. This gives the protein CAWSAGFEQYF. The V and J genes are TRBV30 and TRBJ2-7, with D hard to call. Trimming removed 1 base at V and 6 bases at J, with 7 bases between. Germline CDR1 GTSNPN, CDR2 SVGIG (reference sequence). This CDR3 contains 11 residues.

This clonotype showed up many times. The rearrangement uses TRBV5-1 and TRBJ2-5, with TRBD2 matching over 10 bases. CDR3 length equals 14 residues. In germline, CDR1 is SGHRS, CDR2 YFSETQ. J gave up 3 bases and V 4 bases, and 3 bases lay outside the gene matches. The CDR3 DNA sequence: TGCGCCAGCAGCATCACTAGCGGGAAAGAGACCCAGTACTTC. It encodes CASSITSGKETQYF.

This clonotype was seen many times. CDR3 amino acids: CASSLLGSYGYTF. In nucleotides, the CDR3 is TGTGCCAGCAGTTTACTCGGGAGCTATGGCTACACCTTC. The rearrangement joins TRBV28 to TRBJ1-2; D not certain. The CDR3 runs 13 residues. CDR1 is MDHEN and CDR2 is SYDVKM in the germline V gene. The V and J ends lost 2 bases and 4 bases respectively, with 8 bases between them.

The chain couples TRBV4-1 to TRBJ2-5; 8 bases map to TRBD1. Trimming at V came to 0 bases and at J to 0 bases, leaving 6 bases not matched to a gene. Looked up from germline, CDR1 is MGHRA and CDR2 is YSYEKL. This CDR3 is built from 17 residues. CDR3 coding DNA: TGCGCCAGCAGCCAAGATGCGGGCAGGGGGCACCAAGAGACCCAGTACTTC. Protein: CASSQDAGRGHQETQYF.

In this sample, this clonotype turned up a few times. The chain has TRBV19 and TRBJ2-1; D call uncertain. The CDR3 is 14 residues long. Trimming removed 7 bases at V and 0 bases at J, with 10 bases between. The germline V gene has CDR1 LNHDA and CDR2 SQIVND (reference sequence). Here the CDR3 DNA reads TGTGCCAGTACCCCCCGGGTCTCCTACAATGAGCAGTTCTTC. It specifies CASTPRVSYNEQFF. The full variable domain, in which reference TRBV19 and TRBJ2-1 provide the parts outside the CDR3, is DGGITQSPKYLFRKEGQNVTLSCEQNLNHDAMYWYRQDPGQGLRLIYYSQIVNDFQKGDIAEGYSVSREKKESFPLTVTSAQKNPTAFYLCASTPRVSYNEQFFGPGTRLTVL.

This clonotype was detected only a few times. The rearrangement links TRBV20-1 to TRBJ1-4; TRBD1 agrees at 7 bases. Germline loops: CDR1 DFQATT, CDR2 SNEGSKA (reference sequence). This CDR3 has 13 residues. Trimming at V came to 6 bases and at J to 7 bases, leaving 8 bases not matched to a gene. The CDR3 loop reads CSAVDRIGEKLFF. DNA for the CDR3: TGCAGTGCCGTGGACAGGATAGGTGAAAAACTGTTTTTT.

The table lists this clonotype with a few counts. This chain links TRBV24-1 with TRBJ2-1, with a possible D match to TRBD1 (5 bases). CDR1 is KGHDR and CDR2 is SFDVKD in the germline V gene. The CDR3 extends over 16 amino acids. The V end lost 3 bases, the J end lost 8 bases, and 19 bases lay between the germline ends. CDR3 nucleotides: TGTGCCACCAGTGATGCTGGGGCTTCGGATCGGGATGAGCAGTTCTTC. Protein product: CATSDAGASDRDEQFF.

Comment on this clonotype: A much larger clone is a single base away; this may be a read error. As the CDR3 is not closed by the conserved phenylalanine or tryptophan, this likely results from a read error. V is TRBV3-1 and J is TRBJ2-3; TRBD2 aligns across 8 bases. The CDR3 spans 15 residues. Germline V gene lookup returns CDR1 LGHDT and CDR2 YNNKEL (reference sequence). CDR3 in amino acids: CASSQAWTSRDTQYS. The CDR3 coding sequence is TGTGCCAGCAGCCAAGCCTGGACTAGCAGAGATACGCAGTATTCT.

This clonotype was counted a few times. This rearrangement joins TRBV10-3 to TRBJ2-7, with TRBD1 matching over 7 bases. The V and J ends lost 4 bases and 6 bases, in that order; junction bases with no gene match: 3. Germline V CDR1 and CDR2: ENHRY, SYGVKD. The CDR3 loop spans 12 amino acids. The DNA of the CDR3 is TGTGCCATCAGTGGCGAGGGGGCCGAGCAGTACTTC. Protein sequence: CAISGEGAEQYF.

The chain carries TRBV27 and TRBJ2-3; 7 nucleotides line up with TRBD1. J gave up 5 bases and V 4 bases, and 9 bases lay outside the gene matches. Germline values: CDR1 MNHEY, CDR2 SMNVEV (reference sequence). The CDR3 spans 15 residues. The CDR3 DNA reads TGTGCCAGCAGTTCCCAGACAGGGTACATAGATACGCAGTATTTT. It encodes CASSSQTGYIDTQYF.